This T cell receptor beta chain was identified in a study of post-analysis software for immune sequencing data. Study results and limitations: By F measure, strong co-clustering occurred among samples prepared in the same batch. Controls significantly exceeded multiple sclerosis patients in normalized Chao1 diversity. Patients showed TRBV5-6, TRBV5-1 and TRBV20-1 among 4 or 5 TRBV segments more frequent than in controls.

To note about this clonotype: What it recognizes is unknown. Sequence at one end of the junction differs from germline and may be a read error.

The CDR3 is 14 residues long. Germline V gene sequence: CDR1 MNHEY, CDR2 SMNVEV (reference sequence). cDNA libraries for TCR beta contained unique molecular identifiers. MiXCR, run by TCRdb on the PCR reads, gives a single entry per CDR3 protein. The sample lists around 770,000 distinct CDR3 sequences, roughly 50% occurring once. The chain has TRBV27 and TRBJ1-2, with D perhaps TRBD1 (6 bases). This clonotype originated in a girl under 18 with multiple sclerosis. Sequences were obtained from blood. For the CDR3, the DNA is TGTGCCAGCAGTTTAGGCGGGGGGCGGGTTGGCAACACCTTC. Translating gives CASSLGGGRVGNTF.